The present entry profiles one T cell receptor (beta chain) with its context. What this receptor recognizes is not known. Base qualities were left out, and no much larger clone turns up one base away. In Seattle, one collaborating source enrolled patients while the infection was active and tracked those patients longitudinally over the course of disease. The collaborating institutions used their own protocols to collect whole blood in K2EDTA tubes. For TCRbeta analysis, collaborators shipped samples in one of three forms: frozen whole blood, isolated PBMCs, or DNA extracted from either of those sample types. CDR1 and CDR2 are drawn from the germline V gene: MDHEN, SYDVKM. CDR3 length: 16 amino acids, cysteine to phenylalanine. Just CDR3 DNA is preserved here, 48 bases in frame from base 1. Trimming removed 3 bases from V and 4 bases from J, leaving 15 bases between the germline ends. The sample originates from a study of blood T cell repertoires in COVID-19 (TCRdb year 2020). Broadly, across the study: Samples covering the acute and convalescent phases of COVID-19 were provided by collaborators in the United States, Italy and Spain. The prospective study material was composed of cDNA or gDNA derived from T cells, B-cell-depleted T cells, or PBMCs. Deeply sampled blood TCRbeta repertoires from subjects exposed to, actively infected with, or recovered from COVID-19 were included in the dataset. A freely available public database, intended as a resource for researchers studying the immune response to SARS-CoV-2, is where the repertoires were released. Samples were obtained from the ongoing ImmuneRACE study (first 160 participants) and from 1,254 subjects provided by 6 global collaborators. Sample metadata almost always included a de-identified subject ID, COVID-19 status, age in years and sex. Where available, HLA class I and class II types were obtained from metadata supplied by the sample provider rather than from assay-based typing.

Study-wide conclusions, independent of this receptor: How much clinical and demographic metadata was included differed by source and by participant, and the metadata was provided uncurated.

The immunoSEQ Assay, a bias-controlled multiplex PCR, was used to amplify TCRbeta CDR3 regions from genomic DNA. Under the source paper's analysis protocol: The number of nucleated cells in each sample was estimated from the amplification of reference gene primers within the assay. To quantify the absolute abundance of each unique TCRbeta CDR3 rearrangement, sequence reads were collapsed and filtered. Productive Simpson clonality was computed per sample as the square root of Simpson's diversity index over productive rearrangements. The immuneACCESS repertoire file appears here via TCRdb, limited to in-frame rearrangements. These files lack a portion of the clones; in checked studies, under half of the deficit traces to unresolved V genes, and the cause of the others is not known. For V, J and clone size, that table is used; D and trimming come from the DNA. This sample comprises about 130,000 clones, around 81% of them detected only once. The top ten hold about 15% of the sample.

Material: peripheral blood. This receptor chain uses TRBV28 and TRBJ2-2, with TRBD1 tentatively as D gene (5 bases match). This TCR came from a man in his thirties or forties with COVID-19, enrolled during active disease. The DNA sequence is TGTGCCAGCAGTTTCGACAGACTTTTGGGCACCGGGGAGCTGTTTTTT. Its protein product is CASSFDRLLGTGELFF.